This T cell receptor beta chain was recovered during a study of liver allograft versus peripheral blood T cells. Study-wide background: The authors compared T cell receptor repertoires in transplanted livers with recipients' peripheral blood repertoires.

Study outcomes and limitations: Differences were reported between the T cell receptor repertoires inside liver allografts and those that were detected in peripheral blood.

From germline, CDR1 is SGHDN and CDR2 FVKESK. Trimming pared 0 bases from V and 7 bases from J, leaving 13 bases between. The CDR3 sequence is 14 residues long. This clonotype is medium-sized (0.01 to 0.1%) within its sample. No antigen is known for it. TCRdb ran MiXCR on the reads and lists one entry per CDR3 protein. The table includes 3,500 to 4,000 distinct CDR3 sequences, 14% detected once. V usage is TRBV14 and J usage is TRBJ2-7; D is uncertain. The source of this sequence is a human patient who had a liver transplant. Some of these T cells may belong to the graft donor. CDR3: CASSQDGSAGEQYF. CDR3 nucleotides: TGTGCCAGCAGCCAAGATGGCAGTGCCGGGGAGCAGTACTTC.